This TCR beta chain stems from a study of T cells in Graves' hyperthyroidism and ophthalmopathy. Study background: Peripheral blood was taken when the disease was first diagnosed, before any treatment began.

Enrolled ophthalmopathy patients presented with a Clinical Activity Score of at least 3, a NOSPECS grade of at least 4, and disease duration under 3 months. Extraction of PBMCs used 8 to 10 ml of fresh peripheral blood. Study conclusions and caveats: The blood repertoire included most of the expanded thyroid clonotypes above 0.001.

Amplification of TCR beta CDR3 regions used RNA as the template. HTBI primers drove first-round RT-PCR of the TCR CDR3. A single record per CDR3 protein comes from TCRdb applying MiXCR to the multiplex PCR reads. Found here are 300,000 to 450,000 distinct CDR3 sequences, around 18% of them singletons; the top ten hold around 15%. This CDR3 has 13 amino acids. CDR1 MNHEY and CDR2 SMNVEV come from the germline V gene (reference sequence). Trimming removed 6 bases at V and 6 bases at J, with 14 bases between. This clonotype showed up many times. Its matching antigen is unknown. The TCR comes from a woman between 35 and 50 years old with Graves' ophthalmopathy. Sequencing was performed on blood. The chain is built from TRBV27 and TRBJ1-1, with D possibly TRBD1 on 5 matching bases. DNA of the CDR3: TGTGCCAGCAGATCCCTCGAGGGACCTGAAGCTTTCTTT. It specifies CASRSLEGPEAFF.